The table lists the clone carrying this T cell receptor beta chain with a count of one. The junction and the germline gene differ at one end; a read error may be behind it. There are 8 residues in the CDR3. The germline V gene encodes CDR1 SQVTM and CDR2 ANQGSEA. None of the donors, who were healthy HIV-negative adults, had recently had acute infections or vaccinations. CD8 memory combined CD45RO+ cells with CCR7-negative CD45RA+ TemRA cells. Clones were sequenced by immunoSEQ multiplex PCR, and TCRdb holds only the in-frame ones, with some missing. The table has about 110,000 clones, about 70% seen once. These data belong to a study of shared clonotypes between healthy human individuals.

Sequenced: memory CD8+ T cells sorted from blood. The sample's subset: CD45RO+ cells pooled with CCR7-negative TemRA cells. This TCR was sampled from a woman under 40 in good health. V is TRBV29-1 and J is TRBJ1-5; D is ambiguous. The CDR3 sequence: CSVTHGNF. DNA for the CDR3: TGCAGCGTTACTCACGGAAATTTT. Drawing the rest from reference TRBV29-1 and TRBJ1-5, the complete variable domain is SAVISQKPSRDICQRGTSLTIQCQVDSQVTMMFWYRQQPGQSLTLIATANQGSEATYESGFVIDKFPISRPNLTFSTLTVSNMSPEDSSIYLCSVTHGNFGDGTRLSIL.